These T cell receptor beta chains were read from a single sample in a study of T cell responses to AZD1222 COVID-19 vaccine. Assay used: immunoSEQ multiplex PCR; TCRdb lists only in-frame clones, some missing. Among some 130,000 clones, approximately 88% were seen once, and the ten largest hold roughly 4.3%. This specimen was peripheral blood, taken on day 0 of AZD1222 vaccination. The source is an adult in good health. CDR3s include the opening cysteine and the closing phenylalanine or tryptophan. The order of the fields is V gene, J gene, D gene, clone size, CDR3 protein, CDR3 DNA. D genes are given only for firm matches. Where a row states a size, it is once, few, many or the class of an expanded clone; other rows omit it.

V: TRBV28
J: TRBJ1-2
D: TRBD1
size: -
CDR3: CASSLEGQGTSYGYTF
DNA: TGTGCCAGCAGTTTAGAAGGACAGGGGACTAGCTATGGCTACACCTTC

V: TRBV10-1
J: TRBJ2-2
D: -
size: -
CDR3: CASSPDRSNTGELFF
DNA: TGCGCCAGCAGCCCTGACAGGTCAAACACCGGGGAGCTGTTTTTT

V: TRBV7-9
J: TRBJ1-2
D: -
size: -
CDR3: CASSLLRNYGYTF
DNA: TGTGCCAGCAGCTTACTTAGGAACTATGGCTACACCTTC

V: TRBV5-1
J: TRBJ2-6
D: -
size: -
CDR3: CASSLVGGLANVLTF
DNA: TGCGCCAGCAGCTTGGTCGGCGGCCTAGCCAACGTCCTGACTTTC

V: TRBV6-5
J: TRBJ1-1
D: -
size: -
CDR3: CASYPRLNTEAFF
DNA: TGTGCCAGCTACCCCCGGTTGAACACTGAAGCTTTCTTT

V: TRBV7-9
J: TRBJ1-4
D: -
size: -
CDR3: CASSATGTGGEKLFF
DNA: TGTGCCAGCAGCGCTACCGGGACGGGAGGGGAAAAACTGTTTTTT

V: TRBV2
J: TRBJ2-3
D: -
size: -
CDR3: CASSWRRGDTQYF
DNA: TGTGCCAGCAGTTGGAGGAGGGGAGATACGCAGTATTTT

V: TRBV7-6
J: TRBJ1-3
D: -
size: -
CDR3: CASSPVSSGNTIYF
DNA: TGTGCCAGCAGCCCCGTAAGCTCTGGAAACACCATATATTTT

V: TRBV5-1
J: TRBJ2-5
D: -
size: few
CDR3: CASSPPGLMRKTQYF
DNA: TGCGCCAGCAGCCCCCCGGGGCTAATGAGGAAGACCCAGTACTTC

V: TRBV3-1/TRBV3-2
J: TRBJ1-5
D: TRBD1
size: -
CDR3: CASSHTPLPDRGNQPQHF
DNA: TGTGCCAGCAGCCATACGCCTTTACCGGACAGGGGGAATCAGCCCCAGCATTTT

V: TRBV20-1
J: TRBJ1-2
D: -
size: -
CDR3: CSADYGYTF
DNA: TGCAGTGCTGACTATGGCTACACCTTC

V: TRBV18
J: TRBJ1-1
D: -
size: -
CDR3: CASSPQGKGYTEAFF
DNA: TGTGCCAGCTCACCACAGGGTAAAGGTTACACTGAAGCTTTCTTT

V: TRBV7-2
J: TRBJ1-5
D: TRBD1
size: -
CDR3: CASSSSPDRVTFKPQHF
DNA: TGTGCCAGCAGCTCTTCTCCCGACAGGGTGACCTTTAAGCCCCAGCATTTT

V: TRBV5-4
J: TRBJ1-1
D: -
size: -
CDR3: CASSLLTGPNTEAFF
DNA: TGTGCCAGCAGCTTATTGACAGGCCCCAACACTGAAGCTTTCTTT

V: TRBV4-2
J: TRBJ1-3
D: -
size: -
CDR3: CASSHSSGNTIYF
DNA: TGTGCCAGCAGCCATAGTTCCGGGAACACCATATATTTT

V: TRBV7-9
J: TRBJ2-6
D: TRBD1
size: -
CDR3: CASSLAGQGAFGANVLTF
DNA: TGTGCCAGCAGCCTGGCGGGACAGGGGGCTTTTGGGGCCAACGTCCTGACTTTC

V: TRBV28
J: TRBJ1-6
D: -
size: -
CDR3: CASSAGESPLHF
DNA: TGTGCCAGCAGCGCAGGGGAATCACCCCTCCACTTT

V: TRBV5-1
J: TRBJ1-1
D: -
size: -
CDR3: CASSLEPGDNTEAFF
DNA: TGCGCCAGCAGCTTGGAGCCAGGGGACAACACTGAAGCTTTCTTT

V: TRBV5-5
J: TRBJ1-3
D: -
size: -
CDR3: CASRIDSLSGNTIYF
DNA: TGTGCCAGCCGCATTGACAGCCTCTCTGGAAACACCATATATTTT

V: TRBV6-5
J: TRBJ2-4
D: -
size: -
CDR3: CASSSPDVAKNIQYF
DNA: TGTGCCAGCAGTTCCCCGGACGTAGCCAAAAACATTCAGTACTTC

V: TRBV5-1
J: TRBJ1-6
D: -
size: -
CDR3: CASSLAGTTYNSPLHF
DNA: TGCGCCAGCAGCTTGGCCGGGACAACCTATAATTCACCCCTCCACTTT

V: TRBV7-2
J: TRBJ2-3
D: -
size: -
CDR3: CASSLTRDTDTQYF
DNA: TGTGCCAGCAGCTTAACGCGGGACACAGATACGCAGTATTTT

V: TRBV7-3
J: TRBJ2-3
D: -
size: -
CDR3: CASSRVGTDTQYF
DNA: TGTGCCAGCAGCAGGGTTGGTACAGATACGCAGTATTTT

V: TRBV27
J: TRBJ2-1
D: -
size: -
CDR3: CASNLEGARYNEQFF
DNA: TGTGCCAGCAACCTGGAGGGGGCGCGATACAATGAGCAGTTCTTC

V: TRBV28
J: TRBJ1-2
D: TRBD1
size: -
CDR3: CASSPTATGNYGYTF
DNA: TGTGCCAGCAGTCCCACAGCGACAGGGAACTATGGCTACACCTTC

V: TRBV28
J: TRBJ2-7
D: TRBD1
size: -
CDR3: CASSLAGTANEQYF
DNA: TGTGCCAGCAGTTTAGCAGGGACAGCTAACGAGCAGTACTTC

V: TRBV3-1/TRBV3-2
J: TRBJ2-1
D: -
size: -
CDR3: CASSNWASEYNEQFF
DNA: TGTGCCAGCAGCAACTGGGCTAGCGAGTACAATGAGCAGTTCTTC

V: TRBV5-6
J: TRBJ1-2
D: -
size: -
CDR3: CASSLGTYGYTF
DNA: TGTGCCAGCAGCTTGGGTACCTATGGCTACACCTTC

V: TRBV6-5
J: TRBJ1-5
D: -
size: once
CDR3: CASSGSGQPQHF
DNA: TGTGCCAGCAGCGGAAGTGGGCAGCCCCAGCATTTT

V: TRBV7-9
J: TRBJ1-1
D: -
size: -
CDR3: CASSLTGLANTEAFF
DNA: TGTGCCAGCAGCTTAACGGGATTGGCGAACACTGAAGCTTTCTTT

V: TRBV5-1
J: TRBJ2-7
D: TRBD2
size: -
CDR3: CASSLAGTAGGEQYF
DNA: TGCGCCAGCAGCTTGGCCGGGACGGCGGGAGGAGAGCAGTACTTC

V: TRBV6-5
J: TRBJ1-5
D: -
size: -
CDR3: CASSYAHEQPQHF
DNA: TGTGCCAGCAGTTACGCCCATGAACAGCCCCAGCATTTT

V: TRBV5-1
J: TRBJ1-5
D: -
size: -
CDR3: CASSSGGRNQPQHF
DNA: TGCGCCAGCAGCTCGGGGGGCCGGAATCAGCCCCAGCATTTT

V: TRBV6-1
J: TRBJ1-3
D: TRBD1
size: -
CDR3: CASSEASNQGAGNTIYF
DNA: TGTGCCAGCAGTGAAGCATCTAACCAGGGGGCTGGAAACACCATATATTTT

V: TRBV29-1
J: TRBJ2-7
D: -
size: once
CDR3: CSVAARETPYEQYF
DNA: TGCAGCGTTGCTGCTCGGGAGACCCCCTACGAGCAGTACTTC

V: TRBV10-3
J: TRBJ2-1
D: -
size: -
CDR3: CAISSGNNNEQFF
DNA: TGTGCCATCTCGAGCGGAAATAACAATGAGCAGTTCTTC

V: TRBV6-5
J: TRBJ2-3
D: -
size: -
CDR3: CASSRTGTDTQYF
DNA: TGTGCCAGCAGTCGGACAGGCACAGATACGCAGTATTTT

V: TRBV10-3
J: TRBJ1-2
D: -
size: -
CDR3: CAILNREGVRGYTF
DNA: TGTGCCATCCTTAACAGGGAGGGGGTGCGGGGCTACACCTTC

V: TRBV5-1
J: TRBJ2-7
D: TRBD1
size: few
CDR3: CASSSSRDRGGSSYEQYF
DNA: TGCGCCAGCAGTTCGTCCCGGGACAGGGGAGGGAGCTCCTACGAGCAGTACTTC

V: TRBV27
J: TRBJ1-2
D: -
size: -
CDR3: CASSWRGDYGYTF
DNA: TGTGCCAGCAGTTGGCGCGGGGACTATGGCTACACCTTC

V: TRBV18
J: TRBJ2-1
D: TRBD2
size: -
CDR3: CASSPPTGGQNEQFF
DNA: TGTGCCAGCTCACCACCGACGGGGGGGCAGAATGAGCAGTTCTTC

V: TRBV7-3
J: TRBJ2-1
D: -
size: -
CDR3: CASSSQGRNEQFF
DNA: TGTGCCAGCAGCTCACAGGGCAGGAATGAGCAGTTCTTC

V: TRBV6-1
J: TRBJ2-5
D: TRBD1
size: -
CDR3: CASRPGQGQQETQYF
DNA: TGTGCCAGCAGACCTGGACAGGGGCAACAAGAGACCCAGTACTTC

V: TRBV13
J: TRBJ1-2
D: TRBD1
size: -
CDR3: CASSRTGGGYGYTF
DNA: TGTGCCAGCAGTCGGACAGGGGGCGGGTATGGCTACACCTTC

V: TRBV6-5
J: TRBJ1-1
D: -
size: -
CDR3: CASSYSQLGGWTEAFF
DNA: TGTGCCAGCAGTTACTCACAACTAGGGGGTTGGACTGAAGCTTTCTTT

V: TRBV9
J: TRBJ2-3
D: TRBD2
size: -
CDR3: CASSVAPGGPQVDTQYF
DNA: TGTGCCAGCAGCGTAGCTCCGGGGGGGCCTCAGGTAGATACGCAGTATTTT

V: TRBV7-9
J: TRBJ1-1
D: -
size: -
CDR3: CASSQTRRNTEAFF
DNA: TGTGCCAGCAGCCAAACTCGGAGAAACACTGAAGCTTTCTTT

V: TRBV10-3
J: TRBJ1-1
D: -
size: few
CDR3: CAISDSTVNTEAFF
DNA: TGTGCCATCAGTGACTCGACAGTGAACACTGAAGCTTTCTTT

V: TRBV5-1
J: TRBJ1-3
D: TRBD1
size: -
CDR3: CASSSRTGGLAGNTIYF
DNA: TGCGCCAGCAGCTCCCGGACAGGGGGTTTGGCTGGAAACACCATATATTTT

V: TRBV30
J: TRBJ1-2
D: -
size: -
CDR3: CAWSLAAVNGYTF
DNA: TGTGCCTGGAGCCTGGCGGCGGTTAATGGCTACACCTTC

V: TRBV11-2
J: TRBJ2-1
D: TRBD2
size: -
CDR3: CASSTQLAGGPGQFF
DNA: TGTGCCAGCAGCACTCAACTAGCGGGGGGGCCGGGGCAGTTCTTC

V: TRBV7-8
J: TRBJ1-6
D: TRBD1
size: -
CDR3: CASSLGSGGNSPLHF
DNA: TGTGCCAGCAGCTTAGGCTCAGGGGGGAATTCACCCCTCCACTTT

V: TRBV6-5
J: TRBJ1-2
D: -
size: -
CDR3: CASLNPGINYGYTF
DNA: TGTGCCAGCCTAAACCCGGGGATTAACTATGGCTACACCTTC

V: TRBV24-1
J: TRBJ1-5
D: -
size: -
CDR3: CATSSEDQPQHF
DNA: TGTGCCACCAGCTCTGAAGATCAGCCCCAGCATTTT

V: TRBV6-5
J: TRBJ1-2
D: -
size: few
CDR3: CASRFGREGGYTF
DNA: TGTGCCAGCAGATTCGGCAGGGAGGGCGGCTACACCTTC

V: TRBV18
J: TRBJ1-2
D: -
size: -
CDR3: CASSQSVTNYGYTF
DNA: TGTGCCAGCTCACAGTCAGTTACTAACTATGGCTACACCTTC

V: TRBV2
J: TRBJ1-1
D: -
size: -
CDR3: CASKEYRAISTEAFF
DNA: TGTGCCTCCAAGGAGTACAGGGCAATCAGCACTGAAGCTTTCTTT

V: TRBV6-1
J: TRBJ2-2
D: -
size: -
CDR3: CASSEGHGGTGELFF
DNA: TGTGCCAGCAGTGAAGGACACGGGGGCACCGGGGAGCTGTTTTTT

V: TRBV19
J: TRBJ1-6
D: -
size: -
CDR3: CASSIQKFNSPLHF
DNA: TGTGCCAGTAGCATACAGAAATTTAATTCACCCCTCCACTTT

V: TRBV21-1
J: TRBJ1-1
D: -
size: -
CDR3: CASSNSTGRDTEAFF
DNA: TGTGCCAGCAGCAACTCGACAGGGCGGGACACTGAAGCTTTCTTT